The 5 T cell receptor beta chains below were found in one sample sequenced in a study of shared clonotypes between healthy human individuals. Clones were sequenced by immunoSEQ multiplex PCR, and TCRdb holds only the in-frame ones, with some missing. Of about 1.5 million clones in the sample, roughly 96% were seen once. Sequencing input: naive CD4+ T cells sorted from blood. Subset noted: CD45RA+ positively selected. The source is a man younger than 40 in good health.

The chain carries TRBV29-1 and TRBJ1-2, with D possibly matching TRBD1 (5 bases). Germline CDR1 reads SQVTM; CDR2 reads ANQGSEA. The CDR3 consists of 13 residues. Trimming left V 6 bases short and J 8 bases short, with 19 bases between. In nucleotides, the CDR3 is TGCAGCGTAAGGGGCAGGGCGAGTCTGGGCTACACCTTC. Protein sequence: CSVRGRASLGYTF.

The chain uses TRBV18 and TRBJ2-7, with 8 positions matching TRBD1. Trimming at V came to 3 bases and at J to 4 bases, leaving 8 bases not matched to a gene. The CDR3 loop spans 15 amino acids. Germline CDR1 is KGHSH and CDR2 is LQKENI. CDR3 sequence (DNA): TGTGCCAGCTCACCCACGGACAGGGAGAGGTACGAGCAGTACTTC. This codes for CASSPTDRERYEQYF.

The chain combines TRBV4-3 with TRBJ2-5; TRBD2 matches 9 bases. In germline, CDR1 is LGHNA, CDR2 YSLEER. This CDR3 spans 16 amino acids. Trimming cost V 4 bases and J 5 bases; bases outside gene matches: 11. CDR3 DNA sequence: TGCGCCAGCAGCCGGATCTTTAGCGGGAGAGCGGAGACCCAGTACTTC. It is translated as CASSRIFSGRAETQYF.

This rearrangement joins TRBV18 to TRBJ2-5; the match to TRBD1 covers 8 bases. Per the germline V gene, CDR1 is KGHSH and CDR2 is LQKENI. This CDR3 contains 13 residues. J was trimmed by 0 bases and V by 8 bases; bases with no gene match: 2. The CDR3 DNA reads TGTGCCAGCCTACAGGGGGACCAAGAGACCCAGTACTTC. It is translated as CASLQGDQETQYF.

The genes are TRBV25-1 and TRBJ2-1; 7 bases are shared with TRBD2. Germline CDR1 reads MGHDK; CDR2 reads SYGVNS. V gave up 6 bases and J gave up 10 bases; unmatched junction bases: 12. The length of the CDR3 is 14 residues. The chain's CDR3 is CASRGEGGVMEQFF. The CDR3 DNA reads as TGTGCCAGCAGGGGAGAGGGAGGGGTAATGGAGCAGTTCTTC.